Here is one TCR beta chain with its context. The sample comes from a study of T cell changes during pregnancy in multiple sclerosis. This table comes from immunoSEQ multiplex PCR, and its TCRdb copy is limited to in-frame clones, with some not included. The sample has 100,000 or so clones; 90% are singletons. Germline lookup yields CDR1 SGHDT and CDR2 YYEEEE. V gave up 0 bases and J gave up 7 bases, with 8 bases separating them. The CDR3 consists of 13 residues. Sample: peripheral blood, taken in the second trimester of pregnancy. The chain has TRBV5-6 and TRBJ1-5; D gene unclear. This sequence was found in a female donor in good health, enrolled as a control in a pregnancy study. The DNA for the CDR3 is TGTGCCAGCAGCTTGGGGGCTCGACAGCCCCAGCATTTT. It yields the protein CASSLGARQPQHF.